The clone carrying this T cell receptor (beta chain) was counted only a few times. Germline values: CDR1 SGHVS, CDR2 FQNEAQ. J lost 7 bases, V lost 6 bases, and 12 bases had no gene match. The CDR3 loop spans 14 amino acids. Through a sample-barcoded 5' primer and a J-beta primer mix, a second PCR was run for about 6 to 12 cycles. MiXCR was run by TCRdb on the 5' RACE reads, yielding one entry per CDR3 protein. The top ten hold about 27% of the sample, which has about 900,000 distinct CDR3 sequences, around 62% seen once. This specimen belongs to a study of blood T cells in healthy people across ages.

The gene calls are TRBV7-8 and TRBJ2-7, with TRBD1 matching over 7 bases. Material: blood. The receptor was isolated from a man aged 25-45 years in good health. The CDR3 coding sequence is TGTGCCAGCAGTACCCAGGGGGTCCCCGGGGAGCAGTACTTC. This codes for CASSTQGVPGEQYF.